Listed here are 29 T cell receptor beta chains from one sample, sequenced in a study of T cell clonality in common variable immunodeficiency (dated by TCRdb to the mid-2010s). Here is what the overall study found, with its caveats: Reportedly, TCRbeta sequences from CVID had fewer deletions and N-nucleotide insertions, and highly modified clones with 13 or more V deletions were absent from CVID.

Preparation of the library involved the immunoSEQ multiplex PCR assay. TCRdb obtained this table from immuneACCESS and retained in-frame rearrangements with V and J assigned. These tables miss some clones; where compared with another copy, unresolved V genes account for less than half of the shortfall, and the remainder is unexplained. The sample has roughly 34,000 clones on record, with no singletons. Together, the top ten hold roughly 6.7% of the sample. Antigens for these TCRs are unknown. The sequencing sample was made of peripheral blood mononuclear cells. Every receptor here comes from a human donor with common variable immunodeficiency.

Notes on this clone: The read stops 3 residues short of the end of the CDR3; the missing end is completed from the germline J gene. The J gene is TRBJ2-3, the V gene TRBV20-1; TRBD2 matches 7 bases. Germline V gene sequence: CDR1 DFQATT, CDR2 SNEGSKA (reference sequence). The length of the CDR3 is 15 residues. Losses at the gene ends were 6 bases for V and 1 base for J; bases not matched to a gene: 10. The covered CDR3 bases are TGCAGTGCCCAAGCCGGCGGGGGTGGCACAGATACG. Its translation is CSAQAGGGGTDT. The full CDR3 protein is CSAQAGGGGTDTQYF.

This clone has at least ten counts. Read sequence stops 3 residues before the CDR3 end, and the germline J gene provides the missing end. This chain links TRBV12-3 or TRBV12-4 with TRBJ2-1; TRBD2 agrees at 14 bases. J gave up 9 bases and V 6 bases, and 7 bases lay outside the gene matches. CDR3 length: 15 residues. CDR3 DNA, as far as it was read: TGTGCCAGCAGACCGACCGGGACTAGCGGGGGTGAG. Translated: CASRPTGTSGGE. The complete CDR3 reads CASRPTGTSGGEQFF.

This clone occurred many times. The read gets to within 3 residues of the CDR3 end, and the germline J gene fills in the rest. The rearrangement joins TRBV19 to TRBJ1-4; TRBD1 is a possible D gene (6 bases). This CDR3 spans 15 amino acids. Trimming left V 5 bases short and J 5 bases short, with 15 bases between. Looked up from germline, CDR1 is LNHDA and CDR2 is SQIVND (reference sequence). The CDR3 loop reads CASSSLGQPNEKLFF. CDR3 bases read: TGTGCCAGTAGTTCCCTGGGACAACCCAATGAAAAA.

For this clone: The read halts 3 residues ahead of the CDR3 end, with the missing end drawn from the germline J gene. V is TRBV7-3 and J is TRBJ2-7; D assignment may be TRBD1 or TRBD2 (6 bases each). The V gene lost 6 bases and the J gene lost 1 base, with 16 bases spanning the gap. The length of the CDR3 is 15 residues. Germline V gene sequence: CDR1 SGHTA, CDR2 FQGTGA. CDR3 amino acids: CASSVGRRGSYEQYF. The covered CDR3 bases are TGTGCCAGCAGTGTAGGCCGGAGGGGGTCCTACGAG.

There are many counts of this clone. The sample contains more than one DNA sequence encoding this CDR3. Incomplete CDR3 DNA: TGCGCCAGCAGCTTGGGAGGGTCAGATACG. Amino acids: CASSLGGSDT. The CDR3 as a whole reads CASSLGGSDTQYF. This chain uses TRBV5-1 with TRBJ2-3, with D tentatively TRBD2 (5 bases). The DNA ends 3 residues before the CDR3 does, and the rest of the CDR3 is filled in from the germline J gene. Trimming pared 0 bases from V and 4 bases from J, leaving 6 bases between. The length of the CDR3 is 13 residues. Germline CDR1 and CDR2: SGHRS and YFSETQ.

This clone was seen at least ten times. The read stops 3 residues short of the end of the CDR3; the missing end is completed from the germline J gene. The chain has TRBV12-3 or TRBV12-4 and TRBJ2-3; TRBD1 matches 8 bases. The CDR3 is made up of 15 amino acids. J lost 0 bases, V lost 4 bases, and 3 bases had no gene match. CDR3 bases read: TGTGCCAGCAGTTCGCAGGGGGCTAGCACAGATACG. Translating gives CASSSQGASTDT. The entire CDR3 protein is CASSSQGASTDTQYF.

CDR3 bases read: TGCAGTGCTAGGGATAGCGGGAGGAGGTATGAG. This sequence encodes CSARDSGRRYE. The entire CDR3 protein reads CSARDSGRRYEQFF. This chain uses TRBV20-1 with TRBJ2-1; 10 positions match TRBD2. Coverage ceases 3 residues before the CDR3 finishes, and the germline J gene fills in the end. This CDR3 has 14 residues. Per germline, CDR1 DFQATT and CDR2 SNEGSKA (reference sequence). Losses at the gene ends were 3 bases for V and 8 bases for J; bases not matched to a gene: 7.

The sequenced CDR3 bases are TGTGCCAGCAGCGCACGACTAGCGGGAGACGAG. Protein sequence: CASSARLAGDE. The full CDR3 protein is CASSARLAGDEQYF. The J gene is TRBJ2-7, the V gene TRBV5-4; 12 nucleotides align to TRBD2. The CDR3 end is not reached by the read, which stops 3 residues before it; the germline J gene fills it in. The J segment lost 5 bases and the V segment lost 4 bases, leaving 4 bases of the junction unmatched. In germline, CDR1 is SGHNT, CDR2 YYREEE (reference sequence). This CDR3 has 14 amino acids. Using reference TRBV5-4 and TRBJ2-7 for the parts outside the CDR3, the full variable domain is ETGVTQSPTHLIKTRGQQVTLRCSSQSGHNTVSWYQQALGQGPQFIFQYYREEENGRGNFPPRFSGLQFPNYSSELNVNALELDDSALYLCASSARLAGDEQYFGPGTRLTVT.

CDR3 protein: CASSSIPLASYEQYF. CDR3 bases read: TGTGCCAGCAGCTCCATACCTTTGGCATCCTACGAG. The chain joins TRBV7-3 to TRBJ2-7; D not certain. The CDR3 goes on 3 residues after the read ends, and that part is filled in from the germline J gene. The CDR3 has 15 residues. Germline V gene sequence: CDR1 SGHTA, CDR2 FQGTGA. V dropped 4 bases and J dropped 1 base, with 14 bases sitting between them.

This clone is labeled as medium-sized. The CDR3 DNA, read in part, is TGCAGTGCCCTACTCGGCACAGATACG. Translated: CSALLGTDT. The entire CDR3 sequence reads CSALLGTDTQYF. The chain uses TRBV20-1 and TRBJ2-3; D is unresolved. The read gets to within 3 residues of the CDR3 end, and the germline J gene fills in the rest. This CDR3 comprises 12 residues. V was clipped by 6 bases and J by 1 base, with 8 bases between them. CDR1 is DFQATT, CDR2 SNEGSKA, per germline (reference sequence).

This clone was counted at least ten times. The sequenced fragment ends 3 residues before the CDR3 boundary, so the rest is inferred from the germline J gene. The rearrangement uses TRBV18 and TRBJ2-1; 7 bases are a match to TRBD2. The V segment lost 1 base and the J segment 8 bases; nucleotides outside the gene matches: 8. This CDR3 has 15 residues. Germline V gene data show CDR1 as KGHSH and CDR2 as LQKENI. The CDR3 reads CASSPRTGGGDEQFF. CDR3 bases read: TGTGCCAGCTCACCACGAACGGGGGGAGGGGATGAG.

There are many counts of this clone. The read is 3 residues too short to cover the CDR3 end, so that end is filled in from the germline J gene. This chain joins TRBV9 and TRBJ1-2; TRBD1 matches 10 bases. CDR1 and CDR2 from the germline V gene are SGDLS and YYNGEE. Unmatched junction bases numbered 11, after V lost 5 bases and J lost 7 bases. The CDR3 covers 15 residues. CDR3 in amino acids: CASSATGGAGFGYTF. The CDR3 DNA, read in part, is TGTGCCAGCAGTGCGACAGGGGGCGCGGGTTTTGGC.

This clone has at least ten counts. The read finishes 3 residues shy of the CDR3 end, and the germline J gene is used to complete it. The chain combines TRBV7-3 with TRBJ2-3, with D possibly TRBD2 on 6 matching bases. Germline assignment: CDR1 SGHTA and CDR2 FQGTGA. V was shortened by 3 bases and J by 0 bases, with 10 bases between the two germline ends. This CDR3 is built from 15 residues. CDR3 DNA, as far as it was read: TGTGCCAGCAGCTTCAGCGGGTTTAGCACAGATACG. Its protein is CASSFSGFSTDT. The whole CDR3 sequence reads CASSFSGFSTDTQYF.

About this clone: The read gets to within 3 residues of the CDR3 end, and the germline J gene fills in the rest. The V and J genes are TRBV11-2 and TRBJ1-3; D is uncertain. The CDR3 spans 13 residues. Germline values: CDR1 SGHAT, CDR2 FQNNGV. V was pared by 5 bases and J by 4 bases, with 9 bases between. CDR3 residues: CASSPSRGNTIYF. Incomplete CDR3 DNA: TGTGCCAGCAGCCCGAGCAGGGGAAACACC. Full variable domain (remainder filled in from reference TRBV11-2 and TRBJ1-3): EAGVAQSPRYKIIEKRQSVAFWCNPISGHATLYWYQQILGQGPKLLIQFQNNGVVDDSQLPKDRFSAERLKGVDSTLKIQPAKLEDSAVYLCASSPSRGNTIYFGEGSWLTVV.

To note about this clone: The sequence runs out 3 residues before the end of the CDR3; the remainder is reconstructed from the germline J gene. The gene calls are TRBV5-6 and TRBJ1-3; 7 bases fit TRBD1. After removal of 4 bases from V and 1 base from J, the junction contained 5 bases not matched to a gene. CDR3 size: 15 residues. The germline V gene encodes CDR1 SGHDT and CDR2 YYEEEE. The CDR3 region is CASSTTGDSGNTIYF. CDR3 DNA, as far as it was read: TGTGCCAGCAGCACAACAGGGGATTCTGGAAACACC. Based on the CDR3 plus reference TRBV5-6 and TRBJ1-3, the full variable domain is DAGVTQSPTHLIKTRGQQVTLRCSPKSGHDTVSWYQQALGQGPQFIFQYYEEEERQRGNFPDRFSGHQFPNYSSELNVNALLLGDSALYLCASSTTGDSGNTIYFGEGSWLTVV.

As concerns this clone: The CDR3 is cut off 3 residues early in the read; its end comes from the germline J gene. J is TRBJ2-7 and V is TRBV20-1; D may be TRBD1 (5 bases). Trimming shortened V by 7 bases and J by 0 bases, and 10 bases separated the two germline ends. Per the germline V gene, CDR1 is DFQATT and CDR2 is SNEGSKA (reference sequence). This CDR3 is built from 12 residues. The CDR3 region is CSGGSNSYEQYF. The part of the CDR3 DNA that was read is TGCAGTGGGGGCAGCAACTCCTACGAG.

This clone was detected many times. The sequenced fragment ends 3 residues before the CDR3 boundary, so the rest is inferred from the germline J gene. The genes are TRBV18 and TRBJ1-3; 7 bases agree with TRBD1. Germline CDR1 is KGHSH and CDR2 is LQKENI. Trimming took 3 bases from V and 5 from J; bases not matched to a gene: 4. CDR3 length equals 14 residues. Incomplete CDR3 DNA: TGTGCCAGCTCACCGACGGGACAGCGAAACACC. It yields the protein CASSPTGQRNT. The entire CDR3 protein is CASSPTGQRNTIYF.

This clone was counted a few times. The sequenced fragment ends 3 residues before the CDR3 boundary, so the rest is inferred from the germline J gene. This chain uses TRBV30 with TRBJ2-1, with D perhaps matching TRBD1 (5 bases). The germline V and J ends were trimmed by 4 bases and 3 bases, with 7 bases remaining between them. The CDR3 has 12 residues. The V gene's germline CDR1 is GTSNPN and CDR2 SVGIG (reference sequence). The CDR3 is CAWKQDYNEQFF. CDR3 bases read: TGTGCCTGGAAACAGGACTACAATGAG.

This clone was picked up a small number of times. The read ends 3 residues before the CDR3 terminus; that terminus is restored from the germline J gene. This chain uses TRBV19 with TRBJ2-3; possibly TRBD2 for D (6 bases). The CDR3 totals 15 residues. The germline CDR1 and CDR2 sequences are LNHDA and SQIVND (reference sequence). V was trimmed by 4 bases and J by 6 bases, leaving 17 bases between them. Partial CDR3 DNA: TGTGCCAGTAGTAACGAGCGGGCGGGTAGGGATACG. It codes for CASSNERAGRDT. The whole CDR3 is CASSNERAGRDTQYF.

The table lists this clone with many counts. From the germline J gene comes the end of the CDR3, since the read stops 3 residues before it. The V call is TRBV2, the J call TRBJ1-1; 8 bases match TRBD1. CDR1 and CDR2 from the germline V gene are SNHLY and FYNNEI. This CDR3 comprises 13 residues. CDR3 bases read: TGTGCCAGCAGTGAAGATCAGGGGGCTGGA. Translating it yields CASSEDQGAG. The entire CDR3 reads CASSEDQGAGAFF.

Points on this clone: The read terminates 3 residues before the CDR3 end, so the remaining end is supplied by the germline J gene. J is TRBJ1-6 and V is TRBV11-2, with D perhaps matching TRBD1 (5 bases). The CDR3 totals 15 residues. Germline CDR1 SGHAT, CDR2 FQNNGV. The CDR3 bases that were read are TGTGCCAGCACCTTTGACAGACGTTATAAGTCAACC. Translated, it gives CASTFDRRYKST. In full, the CDR3 reads CASTFDRRYKSTLHF.

This clone was seen ten or more times. Sequencing ends 3 residues short of the CDR3 end; the germline J gene provides the rest. This chain links TRBV7-3 with TRBJ2-3; TRBD1 might be the D (5 bases). Trimming shortened V by 3 bases and J by 2 bases, and 15 bases separated the two germline ends. CDR3 size: 16 residues. The germline gives CDR1 SGHTA, CDR2 FQGTGA. CDR3 in amino acids: CASSLRQGYPTDTQYF. Partial CDR3 DNA: TGTGCCAGCAGCTTGAGGCAGGGTTACCCCACAGATACG.

This clone was counted at least ten times. The read stops 3 residues short of the end of the CDR3; the missing end is completed from the germline J gene. The chain combines TRBV11-3 with TRBJ1-6, with 9 bases fitting TRBD1. The germline V gene has CDR1 SGHNT and CDR2 YENEEA. V shed 1 base and J 7 bases; nucleotides not matched to a gene: 2. This CDR3 spans 15 amino acids. The CDR3: CASSLAGTGNSPLHF. The part of the CDR3 DNA that was read is TGTGCCAGCAGCTTAGCCGGGACAGGGAATTCACCC.

At least ten counts were recorded for this clone. With the read ending 3 residues before the CDR3 end, the germline J gene is used to fill in that end. The chain recombines TRBV6-2 or TRBV6-3 with TRBJ2-2, with 7 bases that match TRBD1. Per the germline V gene, CDR1 is MNHEY and CDR2 is SVGEGT. The CDR3 extends over 14 amino acids. Trimming at V came to 7 bases and at J to 7 bases, leaving 9 bases not matched to a gene. The CDR3 is CASTRTGLGGELFF. The sequenced part of the CDR3 DNA is TGTGCCAGCACCCGGACAGGCTTGGGCGGGGAG.

Details on this clone: Coverage ceases 3 residues before the CDR3 finishes, and the germline J gene fills in the end. This chain connects TRBV7-2 to TRBJ1-2, with D possibly TRBD1 on 6 matching bases. The CDR3 runs to 13 residues. CDR1 is SGHTA and CDR2 is FQGNSA in the germline V gene. Trimming stripped 3 bases from V and 5 bases from J, with 10 bases between. The covered CDR3 bases are TGTGCCAGCAGCTTGGGACACGGATATGGC. Encoded protein: CASSLGHGYG. Given in full, the CDR3 is CASSLGHGYGYTF.

This clone was found many times. The read ends 3 residues shy of where the CDR3 ends; the end is completed using the germline J gene. V is TRBV7-3 and J is TRBJ2-2; 7 bases map to TRBD1. CDR3 length equals 17 residues. V lost 4 bases and J lost 1; bases outside the gene matches: 9. CDR1 is SGHTA, CDR2 FQGTGA, per germline. The chain's CDR3 is CASSSRAGTENTGELFF. The part of the CDR3 DNA that was read is TGTGCCAGCAGCTCGCGAGCCGGGACAGAGAACACCGGGGAG.

A note on this clone: The read falls 3 residues short of the CDR3 end, and the missing part is taken from the germline J gene. The chain combines TRBV7-2 with TRBJ2-4, with 7 bases lining up with TRBD1. Germline-derived CDR1 and CDR2 are SGHTA and FQGNSA. The CDR3 extends over 14 amino acids. Trimming at V came to 5 bases and at J to 9 bases, leaving 10 bases not matched to a gene. The CDR3 loop reads CASSLRQGTSIQYF. The sequenced part of the CDR3 DNA is TGTGCCAGCAGCCTCCGACAGGGTACTAGCATT. Complete variable domain (other parts from reference TRBV7-2 and TRBJ2-4): GAGVSQSPSNKVTEKGKDVELRCDPISGHTALYWYRQSLGQGLEFLIYFQGNSAPDKSGLPSDRFSAERTGGSVSTLTIQRTQQEDSAVYLCASSLRQGTSIQYFGAGTRLSVL.

Notes on this clone: The read finishes 3 residues shy of the CDR3 end, and the germline J gene is used to complete it. The J gene is TRBJ2-7, the V gene TRBV19, with 8 bases fitting TRBD1. Germline values: CDR1 LNHDA, CDR2 SQIVND (reference sequence). The length of the CDR3 is 14 residues. The V segment lost 9 bases and the J segment 3 bases; nucleotides outside the gene matches: 10. Here the CDR3 reads CASHAWGQDYEQYF. The sequenced CDR3 bases are TGTGCCAGCCATGCTTGGGGACAGGACTACGAG.

In regard to this clone: A far larger clone is just one base off, so this is likely a read error. From the germline J gene comes the end of the CDR3, since the read stops 3 residues before it. The J gene is TRBJ2-1, the V gene TRBV7-9, with D unclear. CDR3 length: 14 amino acids. In germline, CDR1 is SEHNR, CDR2 FQNEAQ (reference sequence). This CDR3 is CANSYDSSYNEQFF. The part of the CDR3 DNA that was read is TGTGCCAACAGCTACGATAGCTCCTACAATGAG.